This T cell receptor (beta chain) was captured in a study of siplizumab effects on memory and regulatory T cells. Sequenced by immunoSEQ multiplex PCR; TCRdb stores in-frame clones only, minus some. Counted here are fewer than 120,000 clones, over 85% occurring once; the ten biggest clones make up 1.3%. As regards this clone: Its matching antigen is unknown.

CDR1 SGHTA and CDR2 FQGNSA come from the germline V gene. The CDR3 sequence is 14 residues long. The V end was cut by 5 bases, the J end by 4 bases, with 11 bases between. Study findings and constraints: Where siplizumab was present, mappable alloreactive CD4+ clones averaged around 70% Treg-derived, compared with around 27% in controls. Naive T cells, seemingly more diverse than memory cells, seemed major alloresponse contributors. Proof of suppressive function in proliferating Tregs from siplizumab cultures was not established.

The clonotype originates from a human donor in good health. This rearrangement joins TRBV7-2 to TRBJ2-2; no clear D. The sample consisted of CD4+ T cells sorted from blood. CDR3 sequence: CASSPYKRTGELFF. In nucleotides, the CDR3 is TGTGCCAGCAGCCCTTATAAGCGCACCGGGGAGCTGTTTTTT. The complete variable domain, with remaining parts taken from reference TRBV7-2 and TRBJ2-2, reads GAGVSQSPSNKVTEKGKDVELRCDPISGHTALYWYRQSLGQGLEFLIYFQGNSAPDKSGLPSDRFSAERTGGSVSTLTIQRTQQEDSAVYLCASSPYKRTGELFFGEGSRLTVL.